The entry below gives a single T cell receptor (beta chain) sequence along with its context. This sample stems from a study of shared clonotypes between healthy human individuals. V shed 6 bases, J shed 3 bases, and the junction held 4 bases outside the gene matches. The CDR3 sequence is 13 residues long. Germline V gene data show CDR1 as SGHTA and CDR2 as FQGNSA. Generated by immunoSEQ multiplex PCR, the TCRdb table keeps only in-frame clones and is missing some. The table has approximately 500,000 clones, roughly 95% seen once. The chain couples TRBV7-2 to TRBJ1-1; 7 bases align to TRBD1. The sample comprised naive CD4+ T cells sorted from blood. The subset here: CD45RA+ positively selected. The receptor's source is a woman in her thirties in good health. This CDR3 reads CASSPRGDTEAFF. For the CDR3, the DNA is TGTGCCAGCAGTCCCAGGGGGGACACTGAAGCTTTCTTT.